This T cell receptor beta chain was identified in a study of blood T cell repertoires in COVID-19. Some clones are missing from TCRdb's copy, which holds only in-frame ones; the method was immunoSEQ multiplex PCR. This table has about 85,000 clones, about 90% appearing once. The material sequenced was peripheral blood. The receptor was isolated from a woman over 75 with active or convalescent COVID-19.

The CDR3 spells CASSILGGETQYF. Here the CDR3 DNA reads TGTGCCAGCAGCATATTGGGAGGAGAGACCCAGTACTTC. The chain uses TRBV7-2 and TRBJ2-5, with TRBD2 as a possible D gene (6 bases). Between the trimmed V and J ends, which lost 5 bases and 4 bases, there was a span of 11 bases. The CDR3 consists of 13 residues. Germline V gene sequence: CDR1 SGHTA, CDR2 FQGNSA.